Listed below are T cell receptor beta chains from one sample, sequenced in a study of spatial heterogeneity in lung cancer. TCRdb independently ran MiXCR on the 5' RACE reads; one entry per CDR3 protein. The sample lists 45,000 or so distinct CDR3 sequences, less than 8.5% seen once, with approximately 13% in the top ten. The sample consisted of PBMCs, taken at surgery. All receptors come from a female donor with early-stage non-small cell lung cancer. The CDR3 runs from the conserved cysteine through the conserved F or W. D genes are given only for firm matches. A clone size is listed for some rows: how often the clone was seen (once, few, many), or a class if it is expanded.

clone_size	d_call	v_call	j_call	cdr3_nt	cdr3_aa
few	TRBD2	TRBV20-1	TRBJ2-4	TGCAGTGCTAGGCTAGCGGGGGGAAACATTCAGTACTTC	CSARLAGGNIQYF
.	.	TRBV6-5	TRBJ2-2	TGTGCCAGCAGTTATACTAGTAGCGGGGAGCTGTTTTTT	CASSYTSSGELFF
few	.	TRBV7-9	TRBJ2-5	TGTGCCAGCAGCTTATTACAGCCAGAGGAGACCCAGTACTTC	CASSLLQPEETQYF
medium-sized	.	TRBV7-2	TRBJ2-3	TGTGCCAGCAGCTTTTACGTTGGAATGGGGACAGATACGCAGTATTTT	CASSFYVGMGTDTQYF
.	TRBD1	TRBV7-9	TRBJ1-2	TGTGCCAGCAGCGGCCCCCCAGGGGGGAGGTGGGACTATGGCTACACCTTC	CASSGPPGGRWDYGYTF
few	.	TRBV4-1	TRBJ2-7	TGCGCCAGCAGCCAAGGAGGACCCGGGACTCCCGCTTACGAGCAGTACTTC	CASSQGGPGTPAYEQYF
once	.	TRBV3-1	TRBJ1-5	TGTGCCAGCAGCCAATCCGGAAAGCCCCAGCATTTT	CASSQSGKPQHF
few	TRBD1	TRBV20-1	TRBJ2-1	TGCAGTGCCGATAGGACAGGCTCCGGCAATGAGCAGTTCTTC	CSADRTGSGNEQFF
many	.	TRBV5-4	TRBJ1-4	TGTGCCAGCAGCTTGACAGGTCCGGGTGAAAAACTGTTTTTT	CASSLTGPGEKLFF
.	.	TRBV30	TRBJ1-2	TGTGCCTGGAGCCCCGAACTACGGGTTGGCTACACCTTC	CAWSPELRVGYTF
many	TRBD2	TRBV28	TRBJ2-1	TGTGCCAGCAGTTTGGCTAGCGGGGGGATAAATGAGCAGTTCTTC	CASSLASGGINEQFF
.	TRBD1	TRBV12-3/TRBV12-4	TRBJ2-2	TGTGCCAGCAGTTCTCTCCAGGGGGCAACCGGGGAGCTGTTTTTT	CASSSLQGATGELFF
many	TRBD1	TRBV20-1	TRBJ2-7	TGCAGTGCTAGAGATAGTGGACAGGGGAGATCCTACGAGCAGTACTTC	CSARDSGQGRSYEQYF
.	.	TRBV20-1	TRBJ1-2	TGCAGTGCTAGAGTGTGGGCAGGGACTAACTATGGCTACACCTTC	CSARVWAGTNYGYTF
many	.	TRBV3-1	TRBJ1-1	TGTGCCAGCAGCCTGAAAGGCTTCACTGAAGCTTTCTTT	CASSLKGFTEAFF
few	TRBD1	TRBV20-1	TRBJ2-7	TGCAGTGCTAGAGCAGGGGGAAGGGTGTACTTC	CSARAGGRVYF
.	TRBD2	TRBV7-8	TRBJ2-1	TGTGCCAGCAGCTTAGCAGCCACTAGCGGGGGTAGTAGTGATGAGCAGTTCTTC	CASSLAATSGGSSDEQFF
many	TRBD1	TRBV2	TRBJ2-2	TGTGCCAGCAGTGAATGGACAGGGCTGGCCGGGGAGCTGTTTTTT	CASSEWTGLAGELFF
few	.	TRBV10-3	TRBJ2-1	TGTGCCATCAGTCGCGGGTTTTACAATGAGCAGTTCTTC	CAISRGFYNEQFF
few	.	TRBV12-3/TRBV12-4	TRBJ2-3	TGTGCCAGCAGTTTGCTTGACGGCCGAAGCACAGATACGCAGTATTTT	CASSLLDGRSTDTQYF
many	.	TRBV11-2	TRBJ2-1	TGTGCCAGCAGCTTAGATCTCGCTGAGCAGTTCTTC	CASSLDLAEQFF
once	.	TRBV12-3/TRBV12-4	TRBJ1-6	TGTGCCAGCAGCGGGAGCTCCTATAATTCACCCCTCCACTTT	CASSGSSYNSPLHF
few	.	TRBV4-2	TRBJ2-2	TGTGCCAGCAGCCAAGCCGCGCGCGGGGGCAGGACCGGGGAGCTGTTTTTT	CASSQAARGGRTGELFF
many	.	TRBV3-1	TRBJ2-2	TGTGCCAGCAGCCAAGGGCTAGCAGGCGCCGGGGAGCTGTTTTTT	CASSQGLAGAGELFF
many	.	TRBV6-5	TRBJ1-1	TGTGCCAGCAGTCCGCTAGGGTTCAGCACTGAAGCTTTCTTT	CASSPLGFSTEAFF
many	.	TRBV28	TRBJ1-3	TGTGCCAGCAGTTTTATCGACAGGACCTCTGGAAACACCATATATTTT	CASSFIDRTSGNTIYF
many	.	TRBV20-1	TRBJ1-4	TGCAGTGCTAGAGATCGGCGCAAGTCGTCCGAAAAACTGTTTTTT	CSARDRRKSSEKLFF
few	.	TRBV11-2	TRBJ1-1	TGTGCCAGCAGCTTAGGGAGAGGTATCGCTGAAGCTTTCTTT	CASSLGRGIAEAFF
many	.	TRBV6-5	TRBJ1-1	TGTGCCAGCAGTCAAGAAAACAGGAGGAACACTGAAGCTTTCTTT	CASSQENRRNTEAFF
.	TRBD1	TRBV30	TRBJ2-3	TGTGCCTGGTTACAGGGGATCACAGATACGCAGTATTTT	CAWLQGITDTQYF
.	.	TRBV28	TRBJ1-3	TGTGCCAGCAGAGACCAGGGACGCTCTGGAAACACCATATATTTT	CASRDQGRSGNTIYF
many	.	TRBV6-2/TRBV6-3	TRBJ2-2	TGTGCCAGCAGTTACGAGGCATCCGGGGAGCTGTTTTTT	CASSYEASGELFF
few	TRBD2	TRBV6-2/TRBV6-3	TRBJ2-1	TGTGCCAGCAGTTACACAAGAGAGGGCGGGGGGGCCAATGAGCAGTTCTTC	CASSYTREGGGANEQFF
many	.	TRBV29-1	TRBJ1-2	TGCAGCGTTGAAGCCCCTGGCAGTGTTAGCAATGGCTACACCTTC	CSVEAPGSVSNGYTF
.	TRBD1	TRBV5-4	TRBJ1-4	TGTGCCAGCAGCTTGGGGGGTCCAGGGGGAGACGAAAAACTGTTTTTT	CASSLGGPGGDEKLFF
many	TRBD2	TRBV20-1	TRBJ2-1	TGCAGTGCTAGTGGGGCAGGCGAGGAAGCGGGGGTCTACTCCTACAATGAGCAGTTCTTC	CSASGAGEEAGVYSYNEQFF
.	TRBD2	TRBV4-3	TRBJ2-5	TGCGCCAGCAGCCAAGGTTTCCCCCCCCCTCTAGCGGGGGAAGAGACCCAGTACTTC	CASSQGFPPPLAGEETQYF
many	.	TRBV20-1	TRBJ2-5	TGCAGTGCCAGACCAGTCGCGAGGACCTCCCAAGAGACCCAGTACTTC	CSARPVARTSQETQYF
many	.	TRBV7-2	TRBJ2-1	TGTGCCAGCAGCAAGCGGACTGACAATGAGCAGTTCTTC	CASSKRTDNEQFF
many	TRBD2	TRBV7-9	TRBJ2-7	TGTGCCAGCAGCTTAGAAGCGGGGGCCTACGAGCAGTACTTC	CASSLEAGAYEQYF
few	.	TRBV11-2	TRBJ2-5	TGTGCCAGCAGCTTAGGTCGCAGGGCCCAAGAGACCCAGTACTTC	CASSLGRRAQETQYF
.	.	TRBV10-2	TRBJ1-1	TGCGCCAGCAGTGAGCTGGATAACACTGAAGCTTTCTTT	CASSELDNTEAFF
.	.	TRBV11-2	TRBJ2-3	TGTGCCAGCAGCTTACGTTCGCGGGGTAGCACAGATACGCAGTATTTT	CASSLRSRGSTDTQYF
many	.	TRBV5-1	TRBJ2-3	TGCGCCAGCAGCTCCGGACCGATCCCCCCTTTGAGGAGCACAGATACGCAGTATTTT	CASSSGPIPPLRSTDTQYF
many	.	TRBV4-3	TRBJ2-7	TGCGCCAGCAGCCAAGTTGGGTCCAGAGGCGAGCAGTACTTC	CASSQVGSRGEQYF
few	TRBD1	TRBV5-4	TRBJ2-7	TGTGCCAGCAGCTTTTTGTCAGGGGGCAGGGCCTACGAGCAGTACTTC	CASSFLSGGRAYEQYF
many	.	TRBV5-5	TRBJ2-3	TGTGCCAGCAGCATCCTAAGCACAGATACGCAGTATTTT	CASSILSTDTQYF
few	.	TRBV9	TRBJ2-3	TGTGCCAGCACGCGCCGTGGGGACGCAGATACGCAGTATTTT	CASTRRGDADTQYF
.	.	TRBV12-3/TRBV12-4	TRBJ2-3	TGTGCCAGCAGTTTACTAGATCGGGGAGATACGCAGTATTTT	CASSLLDRGDTQYF
many	.	TRBV5-1	TRBJ1-2	TGCGCCAGCAGCTCCGGGACCCACCTAGGCTACACCTTC	CASSSGTHLGYTF
.	TRBD1	TRBV27	TRBJ1-2	TGTGCCAGCAGGGTGACAGGGGGCGCGGATGGCTACACCTTC	CASRVTGGADGYTF
many	TRBD2	TRBV4-2	TRBJ2-3	TGTGCCAGCAGCCAAGCGAGGCGGGGGGAAGGCACAGATACGCAGTATTTT	CASSQARRGEGTDTQYF
.	.	TRBV7-2	TRBJ1-4	TGTGCCAGCAGCCCTTGGACTAATAATGAAAAACTGTTTTTT	CASSPWTNNEKLFF
.	.	TRBV7-2	TRBJ2-4	TGTGCCAGCAGCTTAGGAGCAGGGGACATTCAGTACTTC	CASSLGAGDIQYF
.	.	TRBV27	TRBJ1-5	TGTGCCAGCAGTCTCCCAGGCAGCAATCAGCCCCAGCATTTT	CASSLPGSNQPQHF